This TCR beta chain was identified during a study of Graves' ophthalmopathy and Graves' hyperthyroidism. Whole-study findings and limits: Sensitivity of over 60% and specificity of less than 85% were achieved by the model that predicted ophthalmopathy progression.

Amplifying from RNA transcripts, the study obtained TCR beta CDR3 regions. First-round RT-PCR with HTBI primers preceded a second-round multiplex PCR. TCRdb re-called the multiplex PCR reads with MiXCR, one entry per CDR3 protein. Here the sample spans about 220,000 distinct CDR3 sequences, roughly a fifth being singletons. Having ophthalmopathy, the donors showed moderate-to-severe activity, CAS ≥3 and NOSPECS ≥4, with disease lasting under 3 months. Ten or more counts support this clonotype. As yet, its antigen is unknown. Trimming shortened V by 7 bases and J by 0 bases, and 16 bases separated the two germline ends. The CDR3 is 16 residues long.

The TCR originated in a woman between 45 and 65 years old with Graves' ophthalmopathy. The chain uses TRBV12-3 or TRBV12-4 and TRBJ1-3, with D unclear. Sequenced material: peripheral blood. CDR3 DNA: TGTGCCAGCACCACCTCCGGTCACCTCTCTGGAAACACCATATATTTT. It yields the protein CASTTSGHLSGNTIYF.